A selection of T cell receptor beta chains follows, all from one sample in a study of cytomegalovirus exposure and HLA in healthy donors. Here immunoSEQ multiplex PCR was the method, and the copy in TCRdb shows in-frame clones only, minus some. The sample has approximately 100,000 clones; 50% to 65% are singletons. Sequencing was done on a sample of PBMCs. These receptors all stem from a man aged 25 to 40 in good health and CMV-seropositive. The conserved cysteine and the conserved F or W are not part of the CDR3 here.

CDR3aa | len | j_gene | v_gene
AISTSTGFQETQY | 13 | TRBJ2-5 | TRBV10-3
ASSYGGSYNEQF | 12 | TRBJ2-1 | TRBV7-2
ASSQDIASGAPRH | 13 | TRBJ2-3 | TRBV14
ASRSLGGNNYGYT | 13 | TRBJ1-2 | TRBV19
ASTRGGSLYTDTQY | 14 | TRBJ2-3 | TRBV2
ASSSSVWTLGTAF | 13 | TRBJ1-1 | TRBV19
ASSPQRGTSHEQY | 13 | TRBJ2-7 | TRBV7-6
ASSLRGTGVHEQY | 13 | TRBJ2-7 | TRBV5-1
ASGLVRREMF | 10 | TRBJ2-2 | TRBV12-5
ASSVELAGALQF | 12 | TRBJ2-1 | TRBV9
ASSLKPRNEQF | 11 | TRBJ2-1 | TRBV27
ASSFGTGGYEQY | 12 | TRBJ2-7 | TRBV5-4
ASSPLGFTQY | 10 | TRBJ2-3 | TRBV4-1
AATQGAAEAF | 10 | TRBJ1-1 | TRBV6-1
ASSLSSGVPQETQY | 14 | TRBJ2-5 | TRBV18
ASSQDSAASNQPQH | 14 | TRBJ1-5 | TRBV4-1
ASSFRTGGETQY | 12 | TRBJ2-5 | TRBV7-8
ASSPYDSGTGRYEQY | 15 | TRBJ2-7 | TRBV4-1
ASSEEIQGLRGADTQY | 16 | TRBJ2-3 | TRBV6-1
ASSLGTVHNEQF | 12 | TRBJ2-1 | TRBV5-1
ASSLSARPGVGSPLH | 15 | TRBJ1-6 | TRBV27
ASSRQANTGELF | 12 | TRBJ2-2 | TRBV11-3